Here is one T cell receptor (beta chain) with its context. The antigen it recognizes is unknown. It has no much larger one-base neighbor in the sample; base qualities were not kept. The data were taken from a study of PD-L1 blockade in urothelial cancer (dated by TCRdb to about 2017). In the study overall: Every patient began therapy in the mid-2010s and was given atezolizumab 1,200 mg intravenously every 3 weeks. Twenty-five of 29 patients were males with bladder-origin urothelial cancer, and about 65% of the 29 reported a prior smoking history. Patients had an ECOG performance status of 0 or 1 and had received between 0 and 3 prior chemotherapy regimens. Blood samples were analyzed at 3 weeks after treatment start (second dose) and at 6 weeks after treatment start. Blood samples yielded a median of around 150,000 T cells and around 83,000 unique TCRs, with median clonality roughly 0.085. The study was an exploratory multi-omic analysis of somatic, immune and clinical correlates of response to PD-L1 blockade with atezolizumab in urothelial cancer. Pretreatment tumor samples, along with matched peripheral blood collected serially before and after atezolizumab treatment, underwent TCR sequencing. Durable clinical benefit meant progression-free survival longer than 6 months, and TCR features were also tested against progression-free and overall survival. In the same patients, whole exome sequencing and RNA sequencing of pretreatment tumors were performed in addition to TCR sequencing. Roughly 10 patients achieved durable clinical benefit and 20 did not. Some 29 patients had pretreatment blood TCR-seq, some 24 had at least one posttreatment blood collection, and some 24 had tumor TCR-seq. Findings and caveats that apply to the study as a whole: A pretreatment peripheral blood TCR clonality below the median was linked to improved progression-free and overall survival. Because of the small sample size (n ≈ 29) and the many exploratory analyses performed, the results are intended to be regarded as hypothesis-generating. At 3 weeks after the start of treatment, tumor-associated TCR clones in peripheral blood had expanded more in patients with durable benefit (n of about 20, p = 0.022).

Read against the paper, the sample's time point label means: peripheral blood 6 weeks after treatment start. The cohort included roughly 29 patients with locally advanced or metastatic urothelial carcinoma who were treated at Memorial Sloan Kettering on a trial protocol. Peripheral blood mononuclear cells were collected pretreatment and during treatment, at between 1 and 8 total time points per patient. The Qiagen DNeasy Blood extraction kit was used to purify genomic DNA from total PBMCs and tumor samples. PBMCs were collected pretreatment and during treatment, and were isolated and stored as previously described. The CDR3 runs 16 amino acids, cysteine and phenylalanine included. Of the read, only the CDR3 DNA is kept; its 48 bases are in frame from base 1. The germline V gene yields MNHEY for CDR1 and SVGAGI for CDR2. V trim: 4 bases; J trim: 11 bases; unmatched bases: 17. Synthetic TCR analog templates were spiked into each PCR to estimate absolute template abundance from read counts. Using the immunoSEQ assay, TCRbeta CDR3 regions were amplified from genomic DNA with bias-controlled V and J gene primers. Sequencing of rearranged TCRbeta segments was performed at approximately 20X coverage. The study's own analysis went as follows. Sequencing errors were corrected by clustering, and CDR3s were annotated against IMGT so that V, D and J genes could be assigned. Out-of-frame and stop-codon sequences were excluded, and only productive TCRbeta rearrangements were used in downstream analyses. Clonality was calculated as one minus the Shannon entropy normalized by the log of the number of unique productive sequences. Clones differing between time points or between blood and tumor were identified using Fisher's exact test with Benjamini-Hochberg correction, with an adjusted p below 0.01 applied as the threshold. The table comes from immuneACCESS by way of TCRdb, which keeps in-frame sequences with V and J called. Part of the clones is missing from these tables; in studies checked, under half for an unresolved V gene and the rest for unknown reasons. The DNA was the basis for D and trimming; V, J and clone size are from that table. A total of tens of thousands of clones appear in this sample, more than 75% of them only once. The ten largest make up roughly 2.5% of the sample.

This specimen consisted of PBMCs, obtained around atezolizumab (anti-PD-L1) treatment. This sequence originates from a man aged 65-85 years with urothelial cancer. Recombination joined TRBV6-5 with TRBJ1-1; 9 bases in the junction line up with TRBD1. The CDR3 sequence is CASSSPTPDRGALAFF. The sequenced DNA is TGTGCCAGCAGTTCACCCACCCCGGACAGGGGTGCTTTGGCTTTCTTT.